This entry features one T cell receptor (beta chain) sequence. After removal of 1 base from V and 5 bases from J, the junction contained 12 bases not matched to a gene. This CDR3 is 19 amino acids long. The germline V gene has CDR1 SGHTA and CDR2 FQGTGA. The data were obtained in a study of blood T cell repertoires in COVID-19. Study-level information: Samples of COVID-19 (acute and convalescent) were obtained from the United States, Italy and Spain. PBMCs, B-cell-depleted T cells, or T cells provided the cDNA or gDNA that made up the material.

Authors' processing steps: Estimates of nucleated cell counts were drawn from the amplification of reference gene primers. Here immunoSEQ multiplex PCR was the method, and the copy in TCRdb shows in-frame clones only, minus some. V, J and clone size are taken as reported in that table, and D and trimming were inferred from the DNA itself. In the table there are around 230,000 clones, over 80% of which are singletons. Membership in each cohort depended on participant-reported clinical history. The sample taken for sequencing was PBMCs or T cells enriched from blood (not recorded which). The chain uses TRBV7-3 and TRBJ1-4; TRBD1 matches 11 bases. The sequence derives from a man aged 18 to 29 with acute COVID-19. This CDR3 is CASSLRVLGQGAVNEKLFF. The CDR3 DNA reads as TGTGCCAGCAGCTTAAGAGTTTTAGGACAGGGGGCAGTGAATGAAAAACTGTTTTTT.